Presented here are 28 T cell receptor beta chains from one specimen sequenced in a study of beta chain features in type 1 diabetes. The authors reverse transcribed all of the isolated RNA, so sequencing captured expressed TCRB transcripts. Clones were read by immunoSEQ multiplex PCR, and TCRdb kept only the in-frame ones, dropping some. The profile shows 250,000 to 350,000 clones, around 15% of them singletons. The sequencing input was central memory CD4+ T cells from blood. The receptors derive from a man aged 25-40 years in good health.

The table lists this clone with a few counts. The chain carries TRBV11-3 and TRBJ1-1; no definite D call. Germline CDR1 reads SGHNT; CDR2 reads YENEEA. Trimming left V 4 bases short and J 4 bases short, with 31 bases between. The CDR3 spans 20 residues. Here the CDR3 reads CASSYLTGLKRLWKSTEAFF. DNA for the CDR3: TGTGCCAGCAGCTACCTCACCGGATTGAAACGGTTGTGGAAAAGCACTGAAGCTTTCTTT.

This clone has more than one count but fewer than ten. In the same sample, other DNA sequences code for this CDR3. The V call is TRBV18, the J call TRBJ2-7; TRBD1 is a possible D gene (8 bases). V was clipped by 5 bases and J by 7 bases, with 15 bases between them. The CDR3 is 13 amino acids. In germline, CDR1 is KGHSH, CDR2 LQKENI. CDR3 protein: CASSSKQGGEQYV. The CDR3 region has the DNA TGTGCCAGCTCATCAAAACAGGGGGGGGAGCAGTACGTC.

This clone was observed at least ten times. The rearrangement uses TRBV19 and TRBJ1-2; no firm D call. Germline CDR1 is LNHDA and CDR2 is SQIVND (reference sequence). This CDR3 has 13 amino acids. Between the trimmed V and J ends, which lost 4 bases and 8 bases, there was a span of 14 bases. The DNA for the CDR3 is TGTGCCAGTAGTACCACCGCCACCAGAGGCTACACCTTC. Translation gives CASSTTATRGYTF. Filled out from reference TRBV19 and TRBJ1-2, the complete variable domain reads DGGITQSPKYLFRKEGQNVTLSCEQNLNHDAMYWYRQDPGQGLRLIYYSQIVNDFQKGDIAEGYSVSREKKESFPLTVTSAQKNPTAFYLCASSTTATRGYTFGSGTRLTVV.

The V gene is TRBV9, the J gene TRBJ2-3, with 8 positions matching TRBD2. Trimming took 0 bases from V and 3 from J; bases not matched to a gene: 9. Germline V gives CDR1 SGDLS, CDR2 YYNGEE. There are 17 residues in the CDR3. The CDR3: CASSVGGRGVRTDTQYF. The CDR3 coding sequence is TGTGCCAGCAGCGTAGGTGGGCGGGGGGTGAGGACAGATACGCAGTATTTT.

The sample holds a few counts of this clone. V usage is TRBV11-2 and J usage is TRBJ2-7, with 8 positions matching TRBD2. The CDR3 totals 14 residues. The germline gives CDR1 SGHAT, CDR2 FQNNGV. V was pared by 7 bases and J by 1 base, with 6 bases of the junction left unmatched. The CDR3 spells CASIGLAGSYEQYV. In DNA, the CDR3 is TGTGCCAGCATTGGGTTAGCGGGATCCTACGAGCAGTACGTC.

This clone occurred a few times. The chain employs TRBV19 and TRBJ1-1; D gene unclear. Germline-derived CDR1 and CDR2 are LNHDA and SQIVND (reference sequence). The CDR3 extends over 12 amino acids. Trimming took off 3 bases at V and 5 bases at J, with 7 bases between the two ends. CDR3 region: CASSMLGTEAFF. In nucleotides, the CDR3 is TGTGCCAGTAGTATGTTGGGTACTGAAGCTTTCTTT.

The rearrangement uses TRBV18 and TRBJ2-1, with TRBD1 matching 12 bases. CDR1 and CDR2 (germline): KGHSH, LQKENI. The length of the CDR3 is 16 residues. Trimming at V came to 2 bases and at J to 2 bases, leaving 1 base not matched to a gene. This CDR3 is CASSPGTGGPYNEQFF. CDR3 sequence (DNA): TGTGCCAGCTCACCAGGGACAGGGGGCCCCTACAATGAGCAGTTCTTC.

The rearrangement joins TRBV27 to TRBJ1-4; the match to TRBD1 covers 7 bases. The CDR3 contains 15 residues. V trimming: 2 bases; J trimming: 7 bases; junction bases outside the gene matches: 7. The V gene's germline CDR1 is MNHEY and CDR2 SMNVEV (reference sequence). Here the CDR3 reads CASSLGYRGVEKLFF. Written as DNA, the CDR3 is TGTGCCAGCAGTTTAGGTTACAGGGGAGTTGAAAAACTGTTTTTT.

The genes are TRBV9 and TRBJ2-5, with 7 nucleotides matching TRBD1. Germline V gives CDR1 SGDLS, CDR2 YYNGEE. The CDR3 totals 17 residues. The V segment lost 3 bases and the J segment 0 bases; nucleotides outside the gene matches: 11. The CDR3 coding sequence is TGTGCCAGCAGCGCCCGATGGACAGGCGGGTACCAAGAGACCCAGTACTTC. Translation gives CASSARWTGGYQETQYF.

V is TRBV7-9 and J is TRBJ2-5; 7 bases align to TRBD2. CDR3 size: 14 residues. CDR1 SEHNR and CDR2 FQNEAQ come from the germline V gene (reference sequence). The junction had 6 bases not matched to a gene; V was cut back by 5 bases and J by 3 bases. CDR3 sequence (DNA): TGTGCCAGCAGCCCCGGGACTACCAAAGAGACCCAGTACTTC. This translates into CASSPGTTKETQYF. The variable domain in full, with the rest retrieved from reference TRBV7-9 and TRBJ2-5, is DTGVSQNPRHKITKRGQNVTFRCDPISEHNRLYWYRQTLGQGPEFLTYFQNEAQLEKSRLLSDRFSAERPKGSFSTLEIQRTEQGDSAMYLCASSPGTTKETQYFGPGTRLLVL.

This clone was recorded many times. This specimen includes other DNA sequences encoding the same CDR3. The chain carries TRBV19 and TRBJ2-5; 9 nucleotides match TRBD2. CDR3 length equals 16 residues. Looked up from germline, CDR1 is LNHDA and CDR2 is SQIVND (reference sequence). Germline trimming cut 6 bases from V and 0 bases from J; bases unmatched to any gene: 8. The CDR3 DNA sequence: TGTGCCAGTAGCACCCTTAGCGGGGGTTACCAAGAGACCCAGTACTTC. It yields the protein CASSTLSGGYQETQYF.

There are a few counts of this clone. The J gene is TRBJ1-6, the V gene TRBV19; D possibly corresponds to TRBD1 (6 bases). Germline V lookup: CDR1 LNHDA, CDR2 SQIVND (reference sequence). This CDR3 has 14 residues. Trimming removed 3 bases from V and 9 bases from J, with 12 bases in between. CDR3 amino acids: CASSIQGLGSPLHF. The DNA of the CDR3 is TGTGCCAGTAGTATCCAGGGGTTGGGTTCACCCCTCCACTTT. The entire variable domain, with the rest obtained from reference TRBV19 and TRBJ1-6, is as follows: DGGITQSPKYLFRKEGQNVTLSCEQNLNHDAMYWYRQDPGQGLRLIYYSQIVNDFQKGDIAEGYSVSREKKESFPLTVTSAQKNPTAFYLCASSIQGLGSPLHFGNGTRLTVT.

This rearrangement joins TRBV4-3 to TRBJ2-6; unclear D gene. V was shortened by 4 bases and J by 0 bases, with 10 bases between the two germline ends. Germline CDR1 is LGHNA and CDR2 is YSLEER. The CDR3 is 16 amino acids. The CDR3 protein is CASSRQRSSGANVLTF. CDR3 bases: TGCGCCAGCAGCCGGCAACGGAGCTCTGGGGCCAACGTCCTGACTTTC.

This clone was seen a handful of times. This chain uses TRBV2 with TRBJ1-3; TRBD1 agrees at 7 bases. Trimming at V came to 8 bases and at J to 0 bases, leaving 4 bases not matched to a gene. CDR3 size: 14 residues. CDR1 SNHLY and CDR2 FYNNEI come from the germline V gene. The CDR3, as DNA: TGTGCCAGCGCCCCAGGGGGCTCTGGAAACACCATATATTTT. Residues: CASAPGGSGNTIYF.

The genes are TRBV19 and TRBJ1-6; TRBD1 matches at 10 bases. The length of the CDR3 is 14 residues. The V segment lost 4 bases and the J segment 7 bases; nucleotides outside the gene matches: 1. Germline CDR1 reads LNHDA; CDR2 reads SQIVND (reference sequence). The CDR3 DNA reads as TGTGCCAGTAGTAAGACAGGGGGCAATTCACCCCTCCACTTT. It yields the protein CASSKTGGNSPLHF.

This clone was observed a few times. The CDR3 nucleotides read TGCAGCGCCTCAGAGGGCAGGCACATTCAGTACTTC. This encodes CSASEGRHIQYF. The chain is built from TRBV29-1 and TRBJ2-4; D perhaps matches TRBD2 (5 bases). Deletions cut 7 bases from V and 8 bases from J, with 15 bases between. Germline V CDR1 and CDR2: SQVTM, ANQGSEA. The CDR3 contains 12 residues.

In this sample, this clone turned up a few times. The CDR3 sequence is CASSYGQGIYNEQFF. The DNA of the CDR3 is TGTGCCAGCAGTTACGGGCAGGGGATATACAATGAGCAGTTCTTC. The J gene is TRBJ2-1, the V gene TRBV6-6, with D perhaps TRBD1 (6 bases). V was pared by 2 bases and J by 4 bases, with 12 bases between. The CDR3 covers 15 residues. The V gene's germline CDR1 is MNHNY and CDR2 SVGAGI (reference sequence).

V is TRBV4-1 and J is TRBJ2-5; TRBD1 matches at 8 bases. J gave up 5 bases and V 1 base, and 6 bases lay outside the gene matches. Germline V gene sequence: CDR1 MGHRA, CDR2 YSYEKL. The CDR3 covers 15 residues. The CDR3 protein is CASSQGAGGRETQYF. CDR3 bases: TGCGCCAGCAGCCAAGGAGCAGGGGGCCGGGAGACCCAGTACTTC.

The table lists this clone with a count of one. The chain has TRBV14 and TRBJ1-1; no reliable D call. This CDR3 is 13 amino acids long. The germline CDR1 and CDR2 sequences are SGHDN and FVKESK. Between the trimmed V and J ends, which lost 4 bases and 1 base, there was a span of 7 bases. CDR3 nucleotide sequence: TGTGCCAGCAGCCGTCTGAGGAACACTGAAGCTTTCTTT. This sequence encodes CASSRLRNTEAFF. The full variable domain, in which reference TRBV14 and TRBJ1-1 provide the parts outside the CDR3, is EAGVTQFPSHSVIEKGQTVTLRCDPISGHDNLYWYRRVMGKEIKFLLHFVKESKQDESGMPNNRFLAERTGGTYSTLKVQPAELEDSGVYFCASSRLRNTEAFFGQGTRLTVV.

V gene TRBV30 combines with J gene TRBJ1-5; TRBD1 might be the D (5 bases). CDR1 and CDR2 (germline): GTSNPN, SVGIG (reference sequence). Trimming pared 5 bases from V and 5 bases from J, leaving 13 bases between. The CDR3 sequence is 13 residues long. CDR3 amino acids: CAWAPPGDQPQHF. The CDR3 nucleotides read TGTGCCTGGGCCCCTCCGGGGGATCAGCCCCAGCATTTT.

V and J are TRBV29-1 and TRBJ1-2, with no clear D. Between the trimmed V and J ends, which lost 4 bases and 3 bases, there was a span of 12 bases. This CDR3 contains 13 residues. Germline CDR1 and CDR2: SQVTM and ANQGSEA. DNA for the CDR3: TGCAGCGTTGCCCAACGTCTTGACTATGGCTACACCTTC. Translating gives CSVAQRLDYGYTF.

This chain connects TRBV15 to TRBJ2-2, with 7 bases identical to TRBD1. From germline, CDR1 is LNHNV and CDR2 YYDKDF (reference sequence). This CDR3 region has 16 residues. V was clipped by 3 bases and J by 3 bases; unmatched bases: 7. The chain's CDR3 is CATSSLQGTDTGELFF. The CDR3 coding sequence is TGTGCCACCAGCAGTTTACAGGGGACGGACACCGGGGAGCTGTTTTTT.

The rearrangement joins TRBV7-3 to TRBJ1-2, with D perhaps matching TRBD1 (5 bases). Between the trimmed V and J ends, which lost 8 bases and 6 bases, there was a span of 16 bases. The CDR3 contains 13 residues. CDR1 is SGHTA and CDR2 is FQGTGA in the germline V gene. CDR3 nucleotides: TGTGCCAGCGACGGTGGCAGGGCGGATGGCTACACCTTC. It codes for CASDGGRADGYTF.

The chain uses TRBV10-3 and TRBJ2-1, with D possibly matching TRBD2 (6 bases). Germline V gives CDR1 ENHRY, CDR2 SYGVKD. Trimming took off 10 bases at V and 10 bases at J, with 23 bases between the two ends. The CDR3 sequence is 14 residues long. The DNA for the CDR3 is TGTGCCAGCAGCCCCGGACCGTCCCGGGGGGAGCAGTTCTTC. Its translation: CASSPGPSRGEQFF.

The chain uses TRBV5-1 and TRBJ1-2; the D gene is possibly TRBD1 (6 bases). The CDR3 contains 12 residues. V lost 4 bases and J 8 bases, leaving 12 bases between the germline ends. CDR1 is SGHRS, CDR2 YFSETQ, per germline. The CDR3 sequence is CASSRGGEGYTF. CDR3 sequence (DNA): TGCGCCAGCAGCCGGGGGGGCGAGGGCTACACCTTC. The whole variable domain, remainder taken from reference TRBV5-1 and TRBJ1-2, is KAGVTQTPRYLIKTRGQQVTLSCSPISGHRSVSWYQQTPGQGLQFLFEYFSETQRNKGNFPGRFSGRQFSNSRSEMNVSTLELGDSALYLCASSRGGEGYTFGSGTRLTVV.

This clone was detected a few times. V gene TRBV7-2 combines with J gene TRBJ2-2, with D possibly being TRBD2 (5 bases). V was shortened by 5 bases and J by 4 bases, with 11 bases between the two germline ends. The CDR3 contains 14 residues. Germline CDR1 SGHTA, CDR2 FQGNSA. CDR3 DNA sequence: TGTGCCAGCAGCCGCAGCGGTGTCACCGGGGAGCTGTTTTTT. This translates into CASSRSGVTGELFF.

This rearrangement joins TRBV7-2 to TRBJ2-7; D could derive from TRBD1 or TRBD2 (5 bases each). Trimming cost V 0 bases and J 0 bases, with 15 bases left between them. The CDR3 is 17 amino acids. Germline loops: CDR1 SGHTA, CDR2 FQGNSA. The CDR3: CASSLAPNWGTSYEQYF. CDR3 sequence (DNA): TGTGCCAGCAGCTTAGCCCCTAATTGGGGGACCTCCTACGAGCAGTACTTC.

The chain carries TRBV18 and TRBJ2-7, with D possibly called TRBD1 or TRBD2 (5 bases each). Trimming stripped 2 bases from V and 8 bases from J, with 16 bases between. CDR1 is KGHSH and CDR2 is LQKENI in the germline V gene. The CDR3 consists of 14 residues. The CDR3 here is CASSPKSRGNKQYV. The CDR3 coding sequence is TGTGCCAGCTCACCAAAGTCGAGGGGCAATAAGCAGTACGTC.